These T cell receptor beta chains were read from a single sample in a study of Ad26.COV2.S vaccination and SARS-CoV-2 variants. Profiling relied on immunoSEQ multiplex PCR, and the TCRdb table lists in-frame clones only, not all of them. In the table there are approximately 300,000 clones, more than 70% of which are singletons. The sample in question was peripheral blood, obtained in a trial of Ad26.COV2.S vaccine versus placebo. The receptor set was obtained from a person between 18 and 65 years old who received the Ad26.COV2.S COVID-19 vaccine or a placebo. Both conserved end residues are part of each CDR3. The D gene is left open where the match is weak. Clone size, where shown, is once, few, many, or a class for clones that have expanded.

NA TRBJ2-7 TRBV9 NA CASSPAPGSLPYEQYF
many TRBJ1-2 TRBV27 NA CASSPKQDNYGYTF
NA TRBJ1-5 TRBV4-1 NA CASSQGGGSFNQPQHF
NA TRBJ1-2 TRBV7-2 TRBD1 CASSPRTGLPYGYTF
few TRBJ2-5 TRBV19 TRBD2 CASSGLAANQETQYF
NA TRBJ2-5 TRBV7-2 TRBD2 CASSLRGLAGLETQYF
NA TRBJ2-3 TRBV4-1 TRBD2 CASSQEGSGGAADTQYF
NA TRBJ1-1 TRBV30 NA CAWRSQGTMNTEAFF
NA TRBJ1-4 TRBV7-2 NA CASSPRRAEKLFF
NA TRBJ1-2 TRBV12-2 NA CASRLEGHSANYGYTF
once TRBJ1-2 TRBV3-1/TRBV3-2 NA CASSQYSGEGYTF
NA TRBJ2-7 TRBV3-1/TRBV3-2 TRBD1 CASSQAGTGWYF
NA TRBJ2-1 TRBV6-5 TRBD1 CASSRTGFSYNEQFF
NA TRBJ2-7 TRBV6-2/TRBV6-3 NA CASSYGPRQLSSPGPLYEQYF
NA TRBJ2-3 TRBV7-7 NA CASSLGGASTDTQYF
NA TRBJ1-2 TRBV7-2 NA CASSPPVRGSYGYTF
NA TRBJ1-2 TRBV29-1 NA CSALENQGYGYTF
NA TRBJ2-1 TRBV7-3 TRBD1 CASSPGQAYNEQFF
NA TRBJ1-5 TRBV19 TRBD1 CASSSTDRGGGAQHF
once TRBJ1-1 TRBV7-2 NA CASSLGPSEAFF
once TRBJ1-2 TRBV5-5 TRBD1 CASSPLGGGQGYTF
NA TRBJ1-5 TRBV6-5 NA CASSYSGDSNQPQHF
NA TRBJ2-5 TRBV6-1 NA CASSEPTSIETQYF
NA TRBJ2-7 TRBV6-5 TRBD1 CASSRDRGVSYEQYF
once TRBJ2-1 TRBV7-2 TRBD2 CASRFLAGGSNEQFF
NA TRBJ2-1 TRBV25-1 NA CASSELRSSYNEQFF
NA TRBJ2-7 TRBV6-5 TRBD1 CASSYEGTGRFYEQYF
NA TRBJ2-7 TRBV2 NA CASSDGQTYEQYF